The source of this T cell receptor (beta chain) is a study of T cell responses to AZD1222 COVID-19 vaccine. Germline-derived CDR1 and CDR2 are LNHDA and SQIVND (reference sequence). Trimming cost V 3 bases and J 2 bases, with 4 bases left between them. The CDR3 covers 12 residues. Only in-frame clones appear in the TCRdb table, and some are missing; sequencing was by immunoSEQ multiplex PCR. The repertoire includes roughly 130,000 clones, under 95% of them detected once, and around 2.8% sits in the top ten. The study's findings and limits: In all cases, repertoires were sampled only after the peak T cell response. Just a handful of AZD1222 recipients tested seropositive at baseline. Receipt of two AZD1222 doses was followed by a rise in Spike-specific TCR breadth and depth.

Comment on this clone: The antigen is undetermined.

The sequenced sample was peripheral blood, obtained on day 0 of AZD1222 vaccination. The gene calls are TRBV19 and TRBJ1-2; D uncertain. The TCR originated in an adult in good health. The CDR3 loop is CASSMQNYGYTF. For the CDR3, the DNA is TGTGCCAGTAGTATGCAGAACTATGGCTACACCTTC.